Following are 12 T cell receptor beta chains from one sample sequenced in a study of T cells after yellow fever vaccination. TCRdb ran MiXCR on the 5' RACE reads and lists one entry per CDR3 protein. The sample consists of tens of thousands of distinct CDR3 sequences, 7.3% of them appearing once. Sequencing was performed on CD8+ T cells sorted from PBMCs, taken roughly 10 days after the first yellow fever vaccination. The origin of the receptors is a man aged 18 to 30 who received the YFV17D yellow fever vaccine.

This chain joins TRBV12-3 or TRBV12-4 and TRBJ1-1; D uncertain. The germline V and J ends were trimmed by 5 bases and 5 bases, with 9 bases remaining between them. This CDR3 spans 12 amino acids. The DNA for the CDR3 is TGTGCCAGCAGTCTAGGGTGGACTGAAGCTTTCTTT. Amino acids: CASSLGWTEAFF.

This clonotype was found many times. The chain links TRBV29-1 to TRBJ1-2, with 9 bases fitting TRBD1. This CDR3 comprises 12 residues. Losses at the gene ends were 5 bases for V and 8 bases for J; bases not matched to a gene: 6. Germline values: CDR1 SQVTM, CDR2 ANQGSEA. Here the CDR3 DNA reads TGCAGCGTTTGGACAGGGGATGGGGGCTACACCTTC. This translates into CSVWTGDGGYTF.

This clonotype was recorded at least ten times. The DNA for the CDR3 is TGTGCCAGCAGTGAACGAGTATCGGAAAAACTGTTTTTT. Its protein product is CASSERVSEKLFF. This rearrangement joins TRBV2 to TRBJ1-4; D gene ambiguous. Trimming took 2 bases from V and 8 from J, leaving 9 bases between them. Germline values: CDR1 SNHLY, CDR2 FYNNEI. The CDR3 extends over 13 amino acids. The complete variable domain, with remaining parts taken from reference TRBV2 and TRBJ1-4, reads EPEVTQTPSHQVTQMGQEVILRCVPISNHLYFYWYRQILGQKVEFLVSFYNNEISEKSEIFDDQFSVERPDGSNFTLKIRSTKLEDSAMYFCASSERVSEKLFFGSGTQLSVL.

The genes are TRBV7-7 and TRBJ2-7; 7 nucleotides line up with TRBD2. V lost 5 bases to trimming and J lost 7 bases; unmatched junction nucleotides: 11. Looked up from germline, CDR1 is SSHAT and CDR2 is FNYEAQ (reference sequence). This CDR3 comprises 14 residues. Here the CDR3 DNA reads TGTGCCAGCAGCCCCGCCGGGGGGTCGAGTGAGCAGTACTTC. As protein: CASSPAGGSSEQYF. The full variable domain, completed using reference TRBV7-7 and TRBJ2-7, is GAGVSQSPRYKVTKRGQDVTLRCDPISSHATLYWYQQALGQGPEFLTYFNYEAQPDKSGLPSDRFSAERPEGSISTLTIQRTEQRDSAMYRCASSPAGGSSEQYFGPGTRLTVT.

This clonotype was found a few times. This chain links TRBV24-1 with TRBJ2-3; tentatively, D is TRBD2 (5 bases). Germline V CDR1 and CDR2: KGHDR, SFDVKD. Deletions cut 4 bases from V and 6 bases from J, with 10 bases between. The CDR3 has 13 amino acids. The CDR3 reads CATSELTGDTQYF. Written as DNA, the CDR3 is TGTGCCACCAGTGAGCTAACGGGGGATACGCAGTATTTT.

There are a few counts of this clonotype. The V gene is TRBV5-1, the J gene TRBJ2-7, with 8 bases identical to TRBD2. The CDR3 has 17 amino acids. V gave up 4 bases and J gave up 3 bases; unmatched junction bases: 15. The germline gives CDR1 SGHRS, CDR2 YFSETQ. In DNA form, the CDR3 reads TGCGCCAGCAGCCCGGAGGCGGGCCAGCGGGGGATCTACGAGCAGTACGTC. This encodes CASSPEAGQRGIYEQYV.

In its sample, this clonotype was seen many times. This chain uses TRBV7-8 with TRBJ2-7; tentative D call: TRBD1 (6 bases). CDR3 size: 12 residues. The germline CDR1 and CDR2 sequences are SGHVS and FQNEAQ. V was trimmed by 8 bases and J by 2 bases, leaving 10 bases between them. The DNA of the CDR3 is TGTGCCAGCCCTAAGGGGGCCTACGAGCAGTACGTC. This translates into CASPKGAYEQYV.

This chain connects TRBV13 to TRBJ2-3; D possibly corresponds to TRBD2 (6 bases). Germline V gives CDR1 PRHDT, CDR2 FYEKMQ (reference sequence). The CDR3 totals 14 residues. The V and J ends lost 1 base and 2 bases respectively, with 7 bases between them. The CDR3 loop reads CASSLAGLTDTQYF. The DNA of the CDR3 is TGTGCCAGCAGCTTAGCGGGACTCACAGATACGCAGTATTTT.

In its sample, this clonotype was seen many times. V usage is TRBV12-3 or TRBV12-4 and J usage is TRBJ2-2, with a tentative D call TRBD1 (5 bases). This CDR3 is built from 15 residues. V lost 6 bases and J 1 base, leaving 12 bases between the germline ends. The DNA for the CDR3 is TGTGCCAGCAGCCATATGACAGAGAACACCGGGGAGCTGTTTTTT. Protein product: CASSHMTENTGELFF.

This clonotype appeared many times. The chain links TRBV4-2 to TRBJ2-1, with 9 bases aligning to TRBD2. Germline trimming cut 0 bases from V and 10 bases from J; bases unmatched to any gene: 10. Germline CDR1 LGHNA, CDR2 YNFKEQ. There are 16 residues in the CDR3. The DNA for the CDR3 is TGTGCCAGCAGCCAAGATTGGGGGACTAGCAATGAAGAGCAGTTCTTC. This gives the protein CASSQDWGTSNEEQFF.

This clonotype was picked up a small number of times. J is TRBJ2-5 and V is TRBV5-1, with D possibly TRBD2 on 6 matching bases. The CDR3 has 13 residues. Trimming took off 1 base at V and 2 bases at J, with 6 bases between the two ends. CDR1 is SGHRS and CDR2 is YFSETQ in the germline V gene. The CDR3 is CASSLRGQETQYF. CDR3 nucleotides: TGCGCCAGCAGCTTGCGGGGGCAAGAGACCCAGTACTTC. The whole variable domain, filled in from reference TRBV5-1 and TRBJ2-5, reads KAGVTQTPRYLIKTRGQQVTLSCSPISGHRSVSWYQQTPGQGLQFLFEYFSETQRNKGNFPGRFSGRQFSNSRSEMNVSTLELGDSALYLCASSLRGQETQYFGPGTRLLVL.

The table lists this clonotype with a few counts. The CDR3 coding sequence is TGTGCCAGCAGCCCTACAGGGGGTTTGAAAACCTACGAGCAGTACTTC. As protein: CASSPTGGLKTYEQYF. The chain carries TRBV7-9 and TRBJ2-7; TRBD1 aligns across 8 bases. Germline CDR1 reads SEHNR; CDR2 reads FQNEAQ (reference sequence). The length of the CDR3 is 16 residues. J was trimmed by 2 bases and V by 5 bases; bases with no gene match: 11.